The source of this T cell receptor beta chain is a study of CD8+CD57+ T cells in acquired aplastic anemia. Across the study: The study obtained an average of roughly 2.9 ug of DNA from sorted CD4+ and CD8+ cells. About 10 million reads, on average, were obtained for CD4+ cells from healthy donors.

V was pared by 10 bases and J by 5 bases, with 6 bases of the junction left unmatched. In germline, CDR1 is LNHDA, CDR2 SQIVND (reference sequence). The CDR3 sequence is 12 residues long. Findings and caveats of the study: Comparison of patients with controls identified 25 to 30 shared CD8+ CDR3 sequences.

The template for TCR beta VDJ and CDR3 sequence profiling was genomic DNA. TCRdb passed the reads through MiXCR, listing each CDR3 protein once. The table has 65,000 or so distinct CDR3 sequences, about 50% seen once; the top ten hold under 3%. A note on this clonotype: The antigen is undetermined.

The receptor comes from a human donor in good health, serving as a control. The chain links TRBV19 to TRBJ1-2, with 8 bases matching TRBD1. The sequenced sample was sorted CD4+, CD8+, or CD8+CD57+ T cells (not recorded which) from PBMCs. CDR3 sequence: CATTDRAYGYTF. The CDR3, as DNA: TGTGCCACGACGGACAGGGCTTATGGCTACACCTTC.